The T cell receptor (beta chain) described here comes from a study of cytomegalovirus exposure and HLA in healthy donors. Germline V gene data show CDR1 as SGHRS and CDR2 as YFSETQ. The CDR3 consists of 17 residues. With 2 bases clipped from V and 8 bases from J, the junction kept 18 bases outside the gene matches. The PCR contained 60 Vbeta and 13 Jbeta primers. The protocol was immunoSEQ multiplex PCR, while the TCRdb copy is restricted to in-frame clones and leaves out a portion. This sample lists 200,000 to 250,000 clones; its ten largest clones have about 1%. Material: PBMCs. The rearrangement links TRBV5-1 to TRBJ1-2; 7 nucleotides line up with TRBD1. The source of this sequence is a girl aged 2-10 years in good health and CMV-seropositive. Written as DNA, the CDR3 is TGCGCCAGCAGCTTTTCCCCCCCCGGGACAGAAGGGTCAGGCTACACCTTC. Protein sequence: CASSFSPPGTEGSGYTF. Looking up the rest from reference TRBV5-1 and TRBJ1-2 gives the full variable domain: KAGVTQTPRYLIKTRGQQVTLSCSPISGHRSVSWYQQTPGQGLQFLFEYFSETQRNKGNFPGRFSGRQFSNSRSEMNVSTLELGDSALYLCASSFSPPGTEGSGYTFGSGTRLTVV.